These 9 T cell receptor beta chains were sequenced from one sample in a study of radiation and T cells in renal cell carcinoma. Regarding time point: baseline pretreatment blood. Treatment defined: 15 Gy SBRT to primary tumor, nephrectomy 4 weeks later. TCRdb's copy holds only in-frame clones and misses some; the assay was immunoSEQ multiplex PCR. The sample has over 120,000 clones; nearly 90% are singletons. Source: blood, taken from a patient whose treatment included radiotherapy and nephrectomy. Every receptor here comes from a woman aged 50 to 65 with renal cell carcinoma.

V is TRBV6-5 and J is TRBJ1-2, with 7 bases matching TRBD1. J lost 8 bases, V lost 6 bases, and 15 bases had no gene match. This CDR3 is built from 15 residues. CDR1 MNHEY and CDR2 SVGAGI come from the germline V gene. The CDR3 DNA sequence: TGTGCCAGCAGGTTTACAGGGGCAGAAAGGATAGGCTACACCTTC. The encoded protein is CASRFTGAERIGYTF.

CDR3 sequence (DNA): TGTGCCAGCTCACCAATCAGAGGGCTCGAGCAGTACTTC. This encodes CASSPIRGLEQYF. V gene TRBV18 combines with J gene TRBJ2-7; D is perhaps TRBD2 (5 bases). V was shortened by 2 bases and J by 6 bases, with 11 bases between the two germline ends. CDR1 KGHSH and CDR2 LQKENI come from the germline V gene. The CDR3 totals 13 residues.

The chain recombines TRBV7-2 with TRBJ1-3; a possible D gene is TRBD1 (6 bases). The CDR3 has 16 amino acids. Germline-derived CDR1 and CDR2 are SGHTA and FQGNSA. Trimming took 2 bases from V and 0 from J, leaving 11 bases between them. CDR3 nucleotide sequence: TGTGCCAGCAGCTTAAGCTCAGGGGCCTCTGGAAACACCATATATTTT. Its protein is CASSLSSGASGNTIYF.

The chain employs TRBV6-1 and TRBJ2-7, with 8 bases aligning to TRBD1. Germline CDR1 and CDR2: MNHNS and SASEGT. V shed 2 bases, J shed 6 bases, and the junction held 6 bases outside the gene matches. This CDR3 spans 14 amino acids. DNA for the CDR3: TGTGCCAGCAGTGAACTTCAGGGGGCGGGCGAGCAGTACTTC. Amino acids: CASSELQGAGEQYF.

This clone showed up just a few times. The chain couples TRBV2 to TRBJ2-7; the D gene is possibly TRBD2 (7 bases). Trimming removed 6 bases at V and 2 bases at J, with 14 bases between. The CDR3 length is 14 residues. The germline gives CDR1 SNHLY, CDR2 FYNNEI. For the CDR3, the DNA is TGTGCCAGCAGGGAGGGGGGGGCAACCTACGAGCAGTACTTC. Translation: CASREGGATYEQYF.

The CDR3 bases are TGCGCCAGCAGCTTGGCGGAGGTAGCGGGGGGGATCACAGATACGCAGTATTTT. Amino acids: CASSLAEVAGGITDTQYF. This chain uses TRBV5-1 with TRBJ2-3; TRBD2 aligns across 11 bases. Germline V gene data show CDR1 as SGHRS and CDR2 as YFSETQ. V was pared by 0 bases and J by 2 bases, with 8 bases of the junction left unmatched. The CDR3 sequence is 18 residues long.

The chain has TRBV30 and TRBJ2-7; D call uncertain. Trimming shortened V by 0 bases and J by 2 bases, and 8 bases separated the two germline ends. The germline gives CDR1 GTSNPN, CDR2 SVGIG (reference sequence). The CDR3 totals 13 residues. The chain's CDR3 is CAWSVGIAYEQYF. CDR3 in DNA: TGTGCCTGGAGTGTCGGAATTGCCTACGAGCAGTACTTC.

V is TRBV7-2 and J is TRBJ1-4; no clear D. The CDR3 loop spans 12 amino acids. Trimming shortened V by 4 bases and J by 3 bases, and 3 bases separated the two germline ends. CDR1 and CDR2 (germline): SGHTA, FQGNSA. The CDR3 here is CASSSPNEKLFF. In DNA form, the CDR3 reads TGTGCCAGCAGCTCCCCTAATGAAAAACTGTTTTTT.

The rearrangement joins TRBV13 to TRBJ1-1; 11 positions agree with TRBD1. The CDR3 sequence is 12 residues long. CDR1 PRHDT and CDR2 FYEKMQ come from the germline V gene (reference sequence). The CDR3 spells CAGGQGAAEAFF. CDR3 in DNA: TGTGCAGGAGGACAGGGGGCAGCTGAAGCTTTCTTT.